These 23 T cell receptor beta chains originate from one sample sequenced in a study of T cell changes during pregnancy in multiple sclerosis. Profiled with immunoSEQ multiplex PCR; TCRdb holds only in-frame clones, not every one. Of about 51,000 clones in the sample, almost 95% were seen once. Sequenced material: CD4+ T cells from peripheral blood mononuclear cells, taken in the third trimester of pregnancy. The receptors stem from a female donor with multiple sclerosis, enrolled in a pregnancy study.

V usage is TRBV9 and J usage is TRBJ2-5; 8 nucleotides align to TRBD2. Trimming at V came to 3 bases and at J to 5 bases, leaving 0 bases not matched to a gene. This CDR3 region has 12 residues. Germline V gene sequence: CDR1 SGDLS, CDR2 YYNGEE. The CDR3 nucleotides are TGTGCCAGCAGCGCTAGCGGGGAGACCCAGTACTTC. This sequence encodes CASSASGETQYF.

V and J are TRBV7-3 and TRBJ2-3; 8 nucleotides agree with TRBD2. The germline gives CDR1 SGHTA, CDR2 FQGTGA. The CDR3 has 16 residues. The trim removed 2 bases at V and 3 bases at J, leaving 7 bases unmatched. The CDR3 nucleotides read TGTGCCAGCAGCTTAGGCCGGGGGGGCTGGACAGATACGCAGTATTTT. Amino acids: CASSLGRGGWTDTQYF.

Only one count was recorded for this clone. The V and J genes are TRBV2 and TRBJ2-3; 10 positions agree with TRBD2. The CDR3 has 14 residues. V gave up 4 bases and J gave up 5 bases; unmatched junction bases: 3. Germline CDR1 and CDR2: SNHLY and FYNNEI. The CDR3 loop reads CASSAVAGGDTQYF. In DNA form, the CDR3 reads TGTGCCAGCAGTGCCGTAGCGGGAGGAGATACGCAGTATTTT.

The V gene is TRBV6-5, the J gene TRBJ2-5; TRBD1 agrees at 8 bases. The end of the DNA aligns better with TRBJ2-7, so the J call may be wrong. The germline CDR1 and CDR2 sequences are MNHEY and SVGAGI. CDR3 length: 14 residues. The CDR3 loop is CASSRRTGLYEQYF. The CDR3 DNA is TGTGCCAGCAGTCGGCGGACAGGGTTATACGAGCAGTACTTC.

The chain links TRBV28 to TRBJ2-7, with D unclear. The germline V gene has CDR1 MDHEN and CDR2 SYDVKM. This CDR3 has 12 residues. V was trimmed by 5 bases and J by 4 bases, leaving 9 bases between them. The CDR3 DNA reads as TGTGCCAGCAGTCCTGGCTTTTACGAGCAGTACTTC. Translating it yields CASSPGFYEQYF.

The chain carries TRBV4-1 and TRBJ2-1; D perhaps matches TRBD1 (6 bases). Per the germline V gene, CDR1 is MGHRA and CDR2 is YSYEKL. Trimming stripped 0 bases from V and 4 bases from J, with 19 bases between. The CDR3 sequence is 18 residues long. For the CDR3, the DNA is TGCGCCAGCAGCCAAGATAGAGGGGGAATGGCCAAATACAATGAGCAGTTCTTC. This translates into CASSQDRGGMAKYNEQFF.

The chain carries TRBV5-1 and TRBJ2-3; no clear D. V gave up 4 bases and J gave up 6 bases, with 12 bases separating them. The CDR3 extends over 13 amino acids. In germline, CDR1 is SGHRS, CDR2 YFSETQ. CDR3: CASSINPRDTQYF. In DNA, the CDR3 is TGCGCCAGCAGCATCAATCCCCGGGATACGCAGTATTTT.

The chain carries TRBV5-6 and TRBJ2-7, with 12 bases fitting TRBD2. Germline trimming cut 2 bases from V and 6 bases from J; bases unmatched to any gene: 9. CDR1 and CDR2 (germline): SGHDT, YYEEEE. The CDR3 totals 16 residues. CDR3 sequence (DNA): TGTGCCAGCAGCTTTATGACTAGCGGGAGTAGACGCGAGCAGTACTTC. Protein sequence: CASSFMTSGSRREQYF.

The rearrangement uses TRBV5-6 and TRBJ1-2; D gene unclear. Trimming left V 4 bases short and J 11 bases short, with 12 bases between. The CDR3 extends over 11 amino acids. Per the germline V gene, CDR1 is SGHDT and CDR2 is YYEEEE. The CDR3 DNA is TGTGCCAGCAGCACAGCGAGGGATTACACCTTC. It yields the protein CASSTARDYTF.

V and J are TRBV9 and TRBJ1-3; 10 positions match TRBD1. V lost 0 bases, J lost 4 bases, and 10 bases stayed unmatched. This CDR3 is built from 18 residues. Germline lookup yields CDR1 SGDLS and CDR2 YYNGEE. CDR3 residues: CASSVGMGQGFFGNTIYF. The DNA of the CDR3 is TGTGCCAGCAGCGTAGGTATGGGACAGGGGTTCTTCGGAAACACCATATATTTT.

The genes are TRBV6-6 and TRBJ2-1; 9 bases fit TRBD2. Germline V CDR1 and CDR2: MNHNY, SVGAGI (reference sequence). This CDR3 comprises 16 residues. The V gene end was trimmed by 2 bases and the J gene end by 4 bases; junction bases not matched to a gene: 6. The CDR3 sequence: CASSYVIAGAYNEQFF. The CDR3 coding sequence is TGTGCCAGCAGTTACGTGATAGCGGGAGCATACAATGAGCAGTTCTTC.

The V and J genes are TRBV4-2 and TRBJ2-7, with TRBD1 as a possible D gene (5 bases). The CDR3 is 14 amino acids. The V end lost 3 bases, the J end lost 3 bases, and 12 bases lay between the germline ends. Germline CDR1 is LGHNA and CDR2 is YNFKEQ. CDR3 sequence reads: CASSHRVANYEQYF. In nucleotides, the CDR3 is TGTGCCAGCAGCCACAGGGTGGCCAACTACGAGCAGTACTTC.

In the case of this clone: Other nucleotide sequences in the sample specify the same CDR3. V usage is TRBV5-1 and J usage is TRBJ2-5, with D maybe TRBD2 (6 bases). The CDR3 is made up of 14 amino acids. Germline CDR1 reads SGHRS; CDR2 reads YFSETQ. Trimming shortened V by 0 bases and J by 1 base, and 7 bases separated the two germline ends. CDR3 DNA: TGCGCCAGCAGCTTGGCGGGAGCCCAAGAGACCCAGTACTTC. The encoded protein is CASSLAGAQETQYF.

CDR3 DNA sequence: TGTGCCAGCAGCCGAGATAGCGGCTCCTACGAGCAGTACTTC. This sequence encodes CASSRDSGSYEQYF. J is TRBJ2-7 and V is TRBV6-4, with a tentative D call TRBD2 (6 bases). Germline lookup yields CDR1 MRHNA and CDR2 SNTAGT. Trimming cost V 6 bases and J 0 bases, with 12 bases left between them. CDR3 length: 14 residues.

The V call is TRBV28, the J call TRBJ2-2; D perhaps matches TRBD1 (6 bases). V was clipped by 6 bases and J by 5 bases, with 10 bases between them. Germline CDR1 is MDHEN and CDR2 is SYDVKM. CDR3 size: 13 residues. The CDR3 nucleotides are TGTGCCAGCAGCCACAGGGAGACCGGGGAGCTGTTTTTT. As protein: CASSHRETGELFF.

The chain recombines TRBV5-4 with TRBJ2-7; 7 bases align to TRBD2. V dropped 4 bases and J dropped 5; count of bases not matched to a gene: 9. Germline CDR1 SGHNT, CDR2 YYREEE (reference sequence). This CDR3 is 14 amino acids long. Here the CDR3 reads CASSGGGMSHEQYF. The CDR3 DNA reads as TGTGCCAGCAGCGGGGGAGGGATGTCGCACGAGCAGTACTTC.

In DNA form, the CDR3 reads TGTGCCAGCAGCTTGGTCCGACAGGGACTTAACTATGGCTACACCTTC. Encoded protein: CASSLVRQGLNYGYTF. This chain links TRBV5-6 with TRBJ1-2; TRBD1 matches at 7 bases. The CDR3 has 16 residues. From germline, CDR1 is SGHDT and CDR2 YYEEEE. The ends lost 0 bases at V and 1 base at J; junction bases unmatched: 6.

To note about this clone: Other DNA sequences in the same sample also yield this CDR3. The chain has TRBV9 and TRBJ2-1; 11 bases map to TRBD2. Germline V CDR1 and CDR2: SGDLS, YYNGEE. The CDR3 consists of 15 residues. The junction had 6 bases not matched to a gene; V was cut back by 5 bases and J by 5 bases. As DNA, the CDR3 is TGTGCCAGCAGTTGGACTAGCGGGCCTGACAATGAGCAGTTCTTC. It yields the protein CASSWTSGPDNEQFF.

CDR3 in DNA: TGTGCCAGCAGCGTACTCCCATGGGGTGGGCGGGATGAAGCTTTCTTT. It encodes CASSVLPWGGRDEAFF. The V and J genes are TRBV9 and TRBJ1-1; no clear D. Germline values: CDR1 SGDLS, CDR2 YYNGEE. The CDR3 consists of 16 residues. Trimming cost V 1 base and J 7 bases, with 20 bases left between them.

The chain has TRBV10-3 and TRBJ2-2, with D perhaps TRBD1 (6 bases). This CDR3 comprises 16 residues. Germline V gene data show CDR1 as ENHRY and CDR2 as SYGVKD. CDR3 in amino acids: CAGRPGVGRNTGELFF. For the CDR3, the DNA is TGTGCGGGTCGGCCAGGGGTGGGCAGGAACACCGGGGAGCTGTTTTTT.

This clone appeared once. The J gene is TRBJ2-4, the V gene TRBV7-8; 7 bases align to TRBD2. Germline V gene data show CDR1 as SGHVS and CDR2 as FQNEAQ. CDR3 size: 17 residues. The trim removed 7 bases at V and 0 bases at J, leaving 12 bases unmatched. The CDR3 DNA follows: TGTGCCAGCATGGGAGCGGCGGGAGCCTTAGCCAAAAACATTCAGTACTTC. This translates into CASMGAAGALAKNIQYF.

V is TRBV11-2 and J is TRBJ2-1; D gene uncertain. Trimming cost V 4 bases and J 2 bases, with 6 bases left between them. CDR3 length: 13 amino acids. Germline V gene sequence: CDR1 SGHAT, CDR2 FQNNGV. CDR3 region: CASSSQTYNEQFF. In DNA form, the CDR3 reads TGTGCCAGCAGCTCCCAAACCTACAATGAGCAGTTCTTC.

The J gene is TRBJ2-3, the V gene TRBV7-3; 11 bases fit TRBD2. V dropped 2 bases and J dropped 4; count of bases not matched to a gene: 5. CDR3 length: 16 residues. The germline V gene has CDR1 SGHTA and CDR2 FQGTGA. CDR3 region: CASSLLSGREADTQYF. CDR3 nucleotide sequence: TGTGCCAGCAGCTTACTTAGCGGGAGGGAAGCAGATACGCAGTATTTT. The variable domain in full, with the rest retrieved from reference TRBV7-3 and TRBJ2-3, is GAGVSQTPSNKVTEKGKYVELRCDPISGHTALYWYRQSLGQGPEFLIYFQGTGAADDSGLPNDRFFAVRPEGSVSTLKIQRTERGDSAVYLCASSLLSGREADTQYFGPGTRLTVL.